What follows are 17 T cell receptor beta chains derived from one specimen sequenced in a study of blood T cells in healthy people across ages. A second PCR of roughly 7 to 11 cycles used a sample-barcoded 5' primer and a J-beta primer mix. TCRdb called the 5' RACE reads again in MiXCR, with one record for every CDR3 protein. This sample has hundreds of thousands of distinct CDR3 sequences, with approximately 22% found just once. Material for sequencing was blood. All receptors derive from a man aged 65 to 79 in good health.

This chain joins TRBV10-2 and TRBJ2-4; D remains unclear. The V gene lost 5 bases and the J gene lost 0 bases, with 8 bases spanning the gap. The CDR3 sequence is 14 residues long. Germline loops: CDR1 WSHSY, CDR2 SAAADI. The chain's CDR3 is CASSTSGAKNIQYF. CDR3 nucleotide sequence: TGCGCCAGCAGTACTTCCGGAGCCAAAAACATTCAGTACTTC.

As regards this clonotype: One end of the junction varies from germline; a read error may be responsible. This chain joins TRBV5-1 and TRBJ2-3, with D maybe TRBD2 (6 bases). Germline CDR1 SGHRS, CDR2 YFSETQ. CDR3 length equals 15 residues. The CDR3 DNA sequence: TGCGCCAGCAGCCCGCAGGGACTTTACACAGATATGCAGTATTTT. This translates into CASSPQGLYTDMQYF.

The gene calls are TRBV7-2 and TRBJ2-2; 12 bases are shared with TRBD1. V was pared by 1 base and J by 7 bases, with 7 bases of the junction left unmatched. The CDR3 consists of 17 residues. Germline values: CDR1 SGHTA, CDR2 FQGNSA. The DNA for the CDR3 is TGTGCCAGCAGCTTAGTGGGGACAGGGGGCCGGAGCGGGGAGCTGTTTTTT. This gives the protein CASSLVGTGGRSGELFF.

This clonotype has a handful of counts. At one boundary the junction diverges from the germline segment, which might be a read error. V and J are TRBV5-5 and TRBJ2-7, with 11 nucleotides matching TRBD1. The germline gives CDR1 SGHKS, CDR2 YYEKEE (reference sequence). The length of the CDR3 is 18 residues. CDR3: CASSFGTGGSAGPYEQYF. The CDR3 region has the DNA TGTGCCAGTAGCTTTGGGACAGGGGGATCAGCGGGCCCCTACGAGCAGTACTTC.

This clonotype was recorded a few times. The V gene is TRBV7-9, the J gene TRBJ2-1; TRBD2 aligns across 8 bases. This CDR3 is 17 amino acids long. With V trimmed by 2 bases and J by 3 bases, 9 bases remained unmatched. Germline CDR1 reads SEHNR; CDR2 reads FQNEAQ (reference sequence). In DNA form, the CDR3 reads TGTGCCAGCAGCTTATCAGGCCTAGCGGGTTTCTACAATGAGCAGTTCTTC. This encodes CASSLSGLAGFYNEQFF.

The genes are TRBV27 and TRBJ1-2; TRBD1 agrees at 9 bases. Unmatched junction bases numbered 7, after V lost 3 bases and J lost 5 bases. Germline lookup yields CDR1 MNHEY and CDR2 SMNVEV (reference sequence). CDR3 length equals 15 residues. CDR3 DNA sequence: TGTGCCAGCAGTTTGACAGGGGGGCCTGGGTATGGCTACACCTTC. This encodes CASSLTGGPGYGYTF.

This clonotype showed up many times. This rearrangement joins TRBV12-3 or TRBV12-4 to TRBJ1-2; 8 positions agree with TRBD1. The CDR3 is 15 amino acids. V shed 5 bases, J shed 3 bases, and the junction held 8 bases outside the gene matches. The CDR3 DNA follows: TGTGCCAGCAGTCCAGTGGACAGGGTTGACTATGGCTACACCTTC. It codes for CASSPVDRVDYGYTF.

The chain has TRBV20-1 and TRBJ2-7; the match to TRBD2 covers 9 bases. The tail of the sequence fits TRBJ2-1 better, so the J call may be wrong. CDR1 DFQATT and CDR2 SNEGSKA come from the germline V gene (reference sequence). CDR3 length equals 14 residues. The CDR3 nucleotides read TGCAGTGCACCGCTAGCGGGAAGTGATAATGAGCAGTTCTTC. As protein: CSAPLAGSDNEQFF.

This clonotype was counted a few times. V gene TRBV5-1 combines with J gene TRBJ2-2; D unclear. CDR1 and CDR2 (germline): SGHRS, YFSETQ. Trimming shortened V by 3 bases and J by 4 bases, and 13 bases separated the two germline ends. The CDR3 extends over 15 amino acids. CDR3 residues: CASSSTTPGTGELFF. DNA for the CDR3: TGCGCCAGCAGCTCCACGACTCCGGGCACCGGGGAGCTGTTTTTT.

The CDR3 sequence: CASSPAGQGYGYTF. CDR3 nucleotide sequence: TGTGCCAGCAGCCCCGCTGGACAGGGATATGGCTACACCTTC. The chain carries TRBV11-2 and TRBJ1-2, with 8 bases lining up with TRBD1. Per the germline V gene, CDR1 is SGHAT and CDR2 is FQNNGV. The junction had 7 bases not matched to a gene; V was cut back by 5 bases and J by 5 bases. This CDR3 has 14 residues.

The gene calls are TRBV18 and TRBJ2-5; D uncertain. The CDR3 has 14 residues. Germline lookup yields CDR1 KGHSH and CDR2 LQKENI. V lost 2 bases and J 4 bases, leaving 11 bases between the germline ends. The CDR3 DNA sequence: TGTGCCAGCTCACCAGGGCAGCCTGGAGAGACCCAGTACTTC. Translating gives CASSPGQPGETQYF. Using reference TRBV18 and TRBJ2-5 for the parts outside the CDR3, the full variable domain is NAGVMQNPRHLVRRRGQEARLRCSPMKGHSHVYWYRQLPEEGLKFMVYLQKENIIDESGMPKERFSAEFPKEGPSILRIQQVVRGDSAAYFCASSPGQPGETQYFGPGTRLLVL.

This chain joins TRBV28 and TRBJ2-7; D perhaps matches TRBD2 (5 bases). The germline V gene encodes CDR1 MDHEN and CDR2 SYDVKM. The CDR3 spans 15 residues. Trimming shortened V by 1 base and J by 2 bases, and 12 bases separated the two germline ends. CDR3 bases: TGTGCCAGCAGTTTATTCCGGCACGGGACCTACGAGCAGTACTTC. Its protein product is CASSLFRHGTYEQYF. The full variable domain, rest sourced from reference TRBV28 and TRBJ2-7, is DVKVTQSSRYLVKRTGEKVFLECVQDMDHENMFWYRQDPGLGLRLIYFSYDVKMKEKGDIPEGYSVSREKKERFSLILESASTNQTSMYLCASSLFRHGTYEQYFGPGTRLTVT.

As to this clonotype: A much larger clone differs from this one at a single base, so this may be a read error. The rearrangement links TRBV20-1 to TRBJ2-3; D perhaps matches TRBD1 (5 bases). The CDR3 extends over 13 amino acids. Germline V CDR1 and CDR2: DFQATT, SNEGSKA (reference sequence). The CDR3, as DNA: TGCAGTCCTAGTCTAGTTGGGGCCGATACGCAGTATTTT. Amino acids: CSPSLVGADTQYF.

This clonotype was recorded at least ten times. The chain combines TRBV3-1 with TRBJ1-2; 8 bases match TRBD1. The CDR3 runs to 14 residues. Germline values: CDR1 LGHDT, CDR2 YNNKEL (reference sequence). The ends lost 4 bases at V and 7 bases at J; junction bases unmatched: 8. The CDR3 DNA sequence: TGTGCCAGCAGCCTAGCGGACAGGGTAGCTGGCTACACCTTC. It codes for CASSLADRVAGYTF.

The chain couples TRBV6-2 or TRBV6-3 to TRBJ2-5, with D tentatively TRBD2 (5 bases). The CDR3 loop spans 15 amino acids. Germline values: CDR1 MNHEY, CDR2 SVGEGT. The germline V and J ends were trimmed by 10 bases and 3 bases, with 21 bases remaining between them. The CDR3: CATAPGLAFKETQYF. In DNA, the CDR3 is TGTGCCACTGCACCCGGGCTAGCATTTAAAGAGACCCAGTACTTC.

On this clonotype itself: Compared with germline, one end of the junction differs, possibly owing to a read error. This chain uses TRBV4-1 with TRBJ2-1; D is unclear. Germline V gene sequence: CDR1 MGHRA, CDR2 YSYEKL. This CDR3 has 13 amino acids. The CDR3 region is CASSQDSPQERFF. The CDR3 DNA is TGCGCCAGCAGCCAAGATTCTCCGCAAGAGCGGTTCTTC.

This clonotype occurred a few times. The V call is TRBV7-2, the J call TRBJ2-5, with 10 nucleotides matching TRBD1. This CDR3 region has 15 residues. V lost 5 bases to trimming and J lost 0 bases; unmatched junction nucleotides: 3. CDR1 is SGHTA and CDR2 is FQGNSA in the germline V gene. In nucleotides, the CDR3 is TGTGCCAGCAGCAGGACAGGGGGGTACCAAGAGACCCAGTACTTC. Translation gives CASSRTGGYQETQYF.